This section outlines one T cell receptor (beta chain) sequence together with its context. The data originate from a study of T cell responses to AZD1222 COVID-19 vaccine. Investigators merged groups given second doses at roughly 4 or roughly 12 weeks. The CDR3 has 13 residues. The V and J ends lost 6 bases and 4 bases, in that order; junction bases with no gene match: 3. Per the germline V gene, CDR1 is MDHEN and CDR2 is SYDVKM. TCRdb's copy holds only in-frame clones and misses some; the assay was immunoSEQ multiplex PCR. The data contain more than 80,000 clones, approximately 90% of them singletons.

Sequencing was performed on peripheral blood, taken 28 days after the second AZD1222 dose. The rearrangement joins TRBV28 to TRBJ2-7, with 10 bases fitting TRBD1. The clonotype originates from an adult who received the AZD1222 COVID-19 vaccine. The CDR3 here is CASRGTGDYEQYF. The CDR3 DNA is TGTGCCAGCAGGGGGACAGGGGATTACGAGCAGTACTTC.